The 3 T cell receptor beta chains listed next were all sequenced from one sample in a study of blood T cell repertoires in COVID-19. The table came from immunoSEQ multiplex PCR; TCRdb's copy has only in-frame clones and leaves some out. The sample holds about 50,000 clones, around 92% seen once. The sample taken for sequencing was peripheral blood. These receptors all stem from a man aged 50 to 59 with active COVID-19.

This rearrangement joins TRBV28 to TRBJ2-1, with 7 bases identical to TRBD2. The CDR3 is 11 residues long. The germline V gene encodes CDR1 MDHEN and CDR2 SYDVKM. V was pared by 6 bases and J by 16 bases, with 9 bases of the junction left unmatched. The CDR3 here is CASRQLAVTFF. The CDR3 DNA sequence: TGTGCCAGCAGACAGCTAGCGGTAACTTTCTTC.

The chain employs TRBV3-1 (or the pseudogene TRBV3-2) and TRBJ2-7; D is ambiguous. The CDR3 spans 13 residues. Trimming removed 2 bases at V and 2 bases at J, with 7 bases between. CDR1 LGHDT and CDR2 YNNKEL come from the germline V gene (reference sequence). The CDR3 DNA is TGTGCCAGCAGCCAACAGGTGACCTACGAGCAGTACTTC. As protein: CASSQQVTYEQYF.

The gene calls are TRBV2 and TRBJ1-1; 7 bases line up with TRBD1. The CDR3 has 14 amino acids. Germline V gives CDR1 SNHLY, CDR2 FYNNEI. V lost 5 bases, J lost 6 bases, and 9 bases stayed unmatched. CDR3 nucleotides: TGTGCCAGCAGTCCGAATACAGGGACAGCTGAAGCTTTCTTT. Translation: CASSPNTGTAEAFF. The full variable domain, completed using reference TRBV2 and TRBJ1-1, is EPEVTQTPSHQVTQMGQEVILRCVPISNHLYFYWYRQILGQKVEFLVSFYNNEISEKSEIFDDQFSVERPDGSNFTLKIRSTKLEDSAMYFCASSPNTGTAEAFFGQGTRLTVV.